This T cell receptor beta chain comes out of a study of identical twins. Study conclusions and caveats: The abundant beta clonotypes from cord blood had fewer insertions, and memory repertoires had none of this.

TCRdb itself ran the 5' RACE reads through MiXCR, one entry per CDR3 protein. The table has nearly 650,000 distinct CDR3 sequences, less than 9% seen once. This clonotype occurred a few times. Its matching antigen is unknown. The CDR3 is 13 amino acids. Germline-derived CDR1 and CDR2 are SGHTA and FQGNSA. The V end was cut by 11 bases, the J end by 0 bases, with 11 bases between. This sample was also put to use in a study of yellow fever vaccine responses in identical twins.

Specimen: PBMCs. The clonotype was recovered from a woman aged 18-30 years in good health. The chain joins TRBV7-2 to TRBJ1-3, with D perhaps TRBD1 (5 bases). CDR3 coding DNA: TGTGCCGCAGGGCATATCTCTGGAAACACCATATATTTT. Amino acids: CAAGHISGNTIYF.